Each of the 17 T cell receptor beta chains below was sequenced from the same sample in a study of CD8+CD57+ T cells in acquired aplastic anemia. Using genomic DNA as the template, TCR beta VDJ and CDR3 profiling was carried out. Each CDR3 protein gets one entry after TCRdb re-called the reads with MiXCR. Here the sample spans 100,000 to 150,000 distinct CDR3 sequences, approximately 41% being singletons. Input material: sorted CD4+, CD8+, or CD8+CD57+ T cells (not recorded which) from PBMCs. Receptor source: a human donor in good health, serving as a control.

In its sample, this clonotype was seen a few times. The chain joins TRBV15 to TRBJ2-5, with D hard to call. With 3 bases removed from V and 1 base from J, the gap between germline ends came to 6 bases. This CDR3 region has 13 residues. Looked up from germline, CDR1 is LNHNV and CDR2 is YYDKDF (reference sequence). For the CDR3, the DNA is TGTGCCACCAGCAGGACTTTCCAAGAGACCCAGTACTTC. It translates to CATSRTFQETQYF.

This chain links TRBV29-1 with TRBJ1-2, with a possible D match to TRBD1 (5 bases). The CDR3 runs to 17 residues. The V gene's germline CDR1 is SQVTM and CDR2 ANQGSEA. V lost 0 bases to trimming and J lost 3 bases, with 20 bases between them. The CDR3 sequence: CSVEDLNKKGLDYGYTF. The CDR3 DNA reads as TGCAGCGTTGAAGATCTAAATAAGAAGGGGTTGGACTATGGCTACACCTTC.

This clonotype appeared many times. The V call is TRBV2, the J call TRBJ1-5; D not resolved. The ends were cut back, 6 bases at V and 4 bases at J, with 10 bases in the middle. This CDR3 is built from 13 residues. Germline CDR1 reads SNHLY; CDR2 reads FYNNEI. The CDR3 loop is CASSPTGNQPQHF. For the CDR3, the DNA is TGTGCCAGCAGCCCCACTGGGAATCAGCCCCAGCATTTT.

The chain uses TRBV27 and TRBJ1-2; D gene ambiguous. CDR1 and CDR2 from the germline V gene are MNHEY and SMNVEV (reference sequence). This CDR3 comprises 13 residues. V lost 5 bases, J lost 8 bases, and 15 bases lay in between. The CDR3: CASSPSRLGGYTF. DNA of the CDR3: TGTGCCAGCAGTCCCTCCCGTTTGGGGGGCTACACCTTC.

Remarks on this clonotype: One end of the junction fails to match germline, which may point to a read error. The V gene is TRBV20-1, the J gene TRBJ1-1; 7 bases match TRBD1. Germline assignment: CDR1 DFQATT and CDR2 SNEGSKA (reference sequence). The CDR3 loop spans 15 amino acids. The CDR3 is CSARDRRTGTPEAFF. CDR3 nucleotides: TGCAGTGCTCGAGATAGGAGGACAGGAACTCCTGAAGCTTTCTTT.

The chain has TRBV15 and TRBJ2-7; maybe TRBD1 (5 bases). The germline CDR1 and CDR2 sequences are LNHNV and YYDKDF (reference sequence). This CDR3 has 17 residues. The V end was cut by 1 base, the J end by 0 bases, with 16 bases between. CDR3: CATSRAFTGVLSYEQYF. As DNA, the CDR3 is TGTGCCACCAGCAGAGCATTTACAGGTGTCCTCTCCTACGAGCAGTACTTC.

Points on this clonotype: This may come from a read error, since a much larger clone is one base off. The V gene is TRBV4-1, the J gene TRBJ2-4, with 14 bases matching TRBD2. The J segment lost 8 bases and the V segment lost 3 bases, leaving 18 bases of the junction unmatched. This CDR3 is built from 20 residues. Germline values: CDR1 MGHRA, CDR2 YSYEKL. For the CDR3, the DNA is TGCGCCAGCAGCCATAGCCCTGGACTAGCGGGAGGCCTCAGCGGGGACATTCAGTACTTC. Its translation is CASSHSPGLAGGLSGDIQYF.

The chain combines TRBV24-1 with TRBJ2-7; the D call may be TRBD1 or TRBD2 (5 bases each). The CDR3 loop spans 15 amino acids. CDR1 is KGHDR, CDR2 SFDVKD, per germline. The V and J ends lost 4 bases and 6 bases respectively, with 18 bases between them. The CDR3 sequence: CATSDTGAARSEQYF. Here the CDR3 DNA reads TGTGCCACCAGTGACACCGGGGCCGCGCGTAGCGAGCAGTACTTC.

Of note for this clonotype: A read error is likely, as this CDR3 ends without the conserved phenylalanine or tryptophan. V gene TRBV20-1 combines with J gene TRBJ2-7; possibly TRBD1 for D (5 bases). V lost 2 bases to trimming and J lost 2 bases, with 16 bases between them. The germline gives CDR1 DFQATT, CDR2 SNEGSKA (reference sequence). The CDR3 is 15 residues long. The CDR3 loop reads CSARKAGSDAYEQYL. As DNA, the CDR3 is TGCAGTGCTAGAAAAGCAGGGTCGGACGCCTACGAGCAGTACCTC.

This chain uses TRBV20-1 with TRBJ2-7; 8 positions agree with TRBD1. Unmatched junction bases numbered 7, after V lost 6 bases and J lost 3 bases. The CDR3 covers 13 residues. Germline V CDR1 and CDR2: DFQATT, SNEGSKA (reference sequence). CDR3 sequence: CSAHNGQGYEQYF. The CDR3 region has the DNA TGCAGTGCCCACAACGGACAGGGCTACGAGCAGTACTTC.

Concerning this clonotype itself: A read error is possible here, since a much larger clone lies one base away. The V call is TRBV6-1, the J call TRBJ2-7; 11 nucleotides align to TRBD2. Germline V gene lookup returns CDR1 MNHNS and CDR2 SASEGT. With 8 bases clipped from V and 7 bases from J, the junction kept 13 bases outside the gene matches. There are 15 residues in the CDR3. In DNA form, the CDR3 reads TGTGCCAGCGGTCTTAAGACTAGCGGGGTCGGGGAGCAGTACTTC. It is translated as CASGLKTSGVGEQYF.

This sequence joins TRBV25-1 and TRBJ2-7, with TRBD1 as a possible D gene (7 bases). Trimming stripped 8 bases from V and 6 bases from J, with 20 bases between. From germline, CDR1 is MGHDK and CDR2 SYGVNS. CDR3 length: 14 amino acids. DNA of the CDR3: TGTGCCAGCCGCTCCGGGGGCAGGGGGGCCGAGCAGTACTTC. Protein product: CASRSGGRGAEQYF.

This clonotype was recorded many times. The chain links TRBV12-3 or TRBV12-4 to TRBJ1-5, with 7 bases fitting TRBD1. The CDR3 runs 17 residues. V gave up 5 bases and J gave up 2 bases; unmatched junction bases: 12. CDR3 in DNA: TGTGCCAGCAGTCTAAGGGGACAGAGAGGAGGCAATCAGCCCCAGCATTTT. Protein sequence: CASSLRGQRGGNQPQHF.

This chain joins TRBV25-1 and TRBJ2-1; 12 bases align to TRBD2. The CDR3 is 15 amino acids. CDR1 and CDR2 (germline): MGHDK, SYGVNS. Trimming cost V 7 bases and J 6 bases; bases outside gene matches: 7. CDR3: CASTRLAGEVNEQFF. CDR3 coding DNA: TGTGCCAGCACTAGACTAGCGGGGGAGGTCAATGAGCAGTTCTTC.

In its sample, this clonotype was seen many times. V gene TRBV5-1 combines with J gene TRBJ2-7; D might be TRBD2 (5 bases). CDR3 length: 12 residues. The germline gives CDR1 SGHRS, CDR2 YFSETQ. V was shortened by 4 bases and J by 4 bases, with 9 bases between the two germline ends. CDR3 nucleotides: TGCGCCAGCAGCCCACGGGGATACGAGCAGTACTTC. Protein: CASSPRGYEQYF.

This clonotype was observed many times. J is TRBJ1-2 and V is TRBV19; TRBD1 matches at 8 bases. Germline V gene sequence: CDR1 LNHDA, CDR2 SQIVND (reference sequence). V shed 6 bases, J shed 7 bases, and the junction held 10 bases outside the gene matches. This CDR3 region has 14 residues. The DNA for the CDR3 is TGTGCCAGTAGAACGACAGGGGCACTTGGTGGCTACACCTTC. Its protein is CASRTTGALGGYTF.

The rearrangement joins TRBV20-1 to TRBJ2-5; TRBD2 matches 14 bases. Trimming took 6 bases from V and 4 from J; bases not matched to a gene: 13. The CDR3 contains 17 residues. Per the germline V gene, CDR1 is DFQATT and CDR2 is SNEGSKA (reference sequence). The CDR3 bases are TGCAGTGCGGTAGGGACTAGCGGGAGCACGGCAGGAGAGACCCAGTACTTC. Amino acids: CSAVGTSGSTAGETQYF.